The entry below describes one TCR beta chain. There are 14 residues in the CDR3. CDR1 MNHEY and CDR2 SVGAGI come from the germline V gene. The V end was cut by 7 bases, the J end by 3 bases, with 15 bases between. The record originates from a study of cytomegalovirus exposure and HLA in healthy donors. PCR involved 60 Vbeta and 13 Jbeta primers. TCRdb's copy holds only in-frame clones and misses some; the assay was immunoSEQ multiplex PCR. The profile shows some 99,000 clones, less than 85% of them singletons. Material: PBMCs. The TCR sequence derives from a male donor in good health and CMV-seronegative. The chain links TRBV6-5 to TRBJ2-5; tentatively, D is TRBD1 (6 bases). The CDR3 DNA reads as TGTGCCAGCAAACAACAGGGAATCAAAGAGACCCAGTACTTC. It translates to CASKQQGIKETQYF.